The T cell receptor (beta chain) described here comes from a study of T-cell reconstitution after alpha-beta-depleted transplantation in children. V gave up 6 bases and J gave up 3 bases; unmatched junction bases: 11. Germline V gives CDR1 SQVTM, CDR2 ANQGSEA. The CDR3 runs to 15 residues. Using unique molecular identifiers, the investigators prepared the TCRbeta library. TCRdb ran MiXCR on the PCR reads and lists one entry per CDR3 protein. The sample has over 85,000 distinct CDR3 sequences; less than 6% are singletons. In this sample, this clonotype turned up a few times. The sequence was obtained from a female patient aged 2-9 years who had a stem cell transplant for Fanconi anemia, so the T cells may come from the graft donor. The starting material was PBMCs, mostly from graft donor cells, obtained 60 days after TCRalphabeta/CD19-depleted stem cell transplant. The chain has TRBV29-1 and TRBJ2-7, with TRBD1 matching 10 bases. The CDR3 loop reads CSVQVWDRGFYEQYF. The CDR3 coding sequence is TGCAGCGTCCAGGTGTGGGACAGGGGATTCTACGAGCAGTACTTC.